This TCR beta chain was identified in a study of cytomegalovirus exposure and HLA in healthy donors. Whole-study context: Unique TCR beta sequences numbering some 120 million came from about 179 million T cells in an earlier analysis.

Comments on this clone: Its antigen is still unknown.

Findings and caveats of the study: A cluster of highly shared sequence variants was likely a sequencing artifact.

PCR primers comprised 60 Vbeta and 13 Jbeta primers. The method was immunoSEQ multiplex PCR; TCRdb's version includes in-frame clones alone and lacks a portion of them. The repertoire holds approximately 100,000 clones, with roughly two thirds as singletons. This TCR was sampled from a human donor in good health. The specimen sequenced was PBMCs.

This chain's CDR3 is CASSLVNGNTIYF. CDR3 coding DNA: TGTGCCAGCAGCTTAGTTAATGGAAACACCATATATTTT. V and J are TRBV13 and TRBJ1-3; D is undetermined. The germline V and J ends were trimmed by 1 base and 3 bases, with 4 bases remaining between them. This CDR3 spans 13 amino acids. CDR1 and CDR2 (germline): PRHDT, FYEKMQ (reference sequence). The full variable domain, rest sourced from reference TRBV13 and TRBJ1-3, is AAGVIQSPRHLIKEKRETATLKCYPIPRHDTVYWYQQGPGQDPQFLISFYEKMQSDKGSIPDRFSAQQFSDYHSELNMSSLELGDSALYFCASSLVNGNTIYFGEGSWLTVV.